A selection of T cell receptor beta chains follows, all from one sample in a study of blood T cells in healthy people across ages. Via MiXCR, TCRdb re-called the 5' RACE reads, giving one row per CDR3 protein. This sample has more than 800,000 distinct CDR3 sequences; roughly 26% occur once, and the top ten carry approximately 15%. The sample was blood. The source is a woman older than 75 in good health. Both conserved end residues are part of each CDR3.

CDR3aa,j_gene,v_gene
CASSYAQGRLGGYTF,TRBJ1-2,TRBV6-5
CSALDSPSYNEQFF,TRBJ2-1,TRBV20-1
CASSFTSGGPDTQYF,TRBJ2-3,TRBV11-2
CSARAGGIYEQYF,TRBJ2-7,TRBV20-1
CASSSALRRVNTGELFF,TRBJ2-2,TRBV5-6
CASSLSGWARGMNTEAFF,TRBJ1-1,TRBV11-3
CASSLGELRNEKLFF,TRBJ1-4,TRBV7-9
CASSLTVGAGGYTF,TRBJ1-2,TRBV27
CATSDQTVSTDTQYF,TRBJ2-3,TRBV24-1
CSARDPSSGQETQYF,TRBJ2-5,TRBV20-1
CASSAGRTYGYTF,TRBJ1-2,TRBV6-2/TRBV6-3
CASSPGTGRNGYTF,TRBJ1-2,TRBV18
CASTREAGGGNEQFF,TRBJ2-1,TRBV6-4
CASSSLQGRSPLHF,TRBJ1-6,TRBV7-2
CASSEWGGRTCNEQFF,TRBJ2-1,TRBV2
CASSNDWVYEQYF,TRBJ2-7,TRBV5-1
CASSLIGQHYEQYF,TRBJ2-7,TRBV27
CSAKKAGQNTEAFF,TRBJ1-1,TRBV20-1
CTSSHGGSNQPQHF,TRBJ1-5,TRBV3-1
CASRRQALNEKLFF,TRBJ1-4,TRBV27
CASRGDRVLTGELFF,TRBJ2-2,TRBV6-5
CSVLPGRNYGYTF,TRBJ1-2,TRBV29-1
CASSQEGRSLLNSPLHF,TRBJ1-6,TRBV3-1
CASSLDGSNLETQYF,TRBJ2-5,TRBV5-1
CASSFGQGGQNIQYF,TRBJ2-4,TRBV11-2
CASSPRQGAGTGELFF,TRBJ2-2,TRBV5-5
CASSPGSQVTDTQYF,TRBJ2-3,TRBV6-2/TRBV6-3
CASSLAGVVSNEQFF,TRBJ2-1,TRBV7-2
CASSTQTQGRVQETQYF,TRBJ2-5,TRBV27
CASSYSPASYGYTF,TRBJ1-2,TRBV6-5
CASTVQGDYGYTF,TRBJ1-2,TRBV12-3/TRBV12-4
CASSFWQGFSGEQFF,TRBJ2-1,TRBV7-2
CATSRDGAGWETQYF,TRBJ2-5,TRBV15
CASSYPGSSNTQYF,TRBJ2-3,TRBV6-2/TRBV6-3
CASSSRGISNEQFF,TRBJ2-1,TRBV7-9
CASSLVDFQDTQYF,TRBJ2-3,TRBV7-2
CASSAEGQGFYGYTF,TRBJ1-2,TRBV9
CASSLSGVDYGYTF,TRBJ1-2,TRBV12-3/TRBV12-4
CASVSFMNTEAFF,TRBJ1-1,TRBV6-2/TRBV6-3
CGSSQPRTEISAYGYTF,TRBJ1-2,TRBV4-1
CASSFTTGSTDTQYF,TRBJ2-3,TRBV13
CASSLIGGYSYNEQFF,TRBJ2-1,TRBV12-3/TRBV12-4
CASSLAQESSPLHF,TRBJ1-6,TRBV7-9
CASSEGGSAGYTF,TRBJ1-2,TRBV2
CASSERGGRNEQFF,TRBJ2-1,TRBV6-2/TRBV6-3
CASSASGTGFNQPQHF,TRBJ1-5,TRBV6-2/TRBV6-3
CASSQIGGNNEQYF,-,TRBV4-3
CASRFRGSYEQYF,TRBJ2-7,TRBV27
CASSLEGFNYGYTF,TRBJ1-2,TRBV5-6
CASSATHGYTF,TRBJ1-2,TRBV9
CASSDVYGANVLTF,TRBJ2-6,TRBV6-4
CASSQVGRLSYEQYF,TRBJ2-7,TRBV4-1
CASRDYVAGEGETQYF,TRBJ2-5,TRBV6-2/TRBV6-3
CASRGPRYNSPLHF,TRBJ1-6,TRBV5-4
CAASSRTASGYTF,TRBJ1-2,TRBV10-2